This T cell receptor beta chain was sequenced for a study of blood T cells in healthy people across ages. Per the germline V gene, CDR1 is MNHNY and CDR2 is SVGAGI (reference sequence). Trimming shortened V by 8 bases and J by 12 bases, and 11 bases separated the two germline ends. This CDR3 contains 11 residues. Turning to this clonotype: As the CDR3 is not closed by the conserved phenylalanine or tryptophan, this likely results from a read error.

Sample-barcoded 5' priming and a J-beta primer mix drove a second PCR of 7 to 11 cycles. The authors tagged each cDNA molecule using a template-switch adaptor with 12 random nucleotides. TCRdb processed the 5' RACE reads anew with MiXCR; each CDR3 protein has one entry. The sample consists of about 1.4 million distinct CDR3 sequences, around 55% of them appearing once. Isolation per sample recovered at least 6 million PBMCs. Total RNA, at least 5.5 micrograms per sample, was extracted from PBMCs. The chain couples TRBV6-6 to TRBJ1-6; D uncertain. The sample taken for sequencing was blood. The receptor comes from a young man in good health. CDR3 sequence (DNA): TGTGCCAGCGCGCTAGGCGAACCCCTCCACTGT. Residues: CASALGEPLHC.